This T cell receptor beta chain was identified during a study of blood T cell repertoires in COVID-19. As for the study in general: The United States, Italy and Spain supplied acute and convalescent COVID-19 samples.

TCRdb's copy holds only in-frame clones and misses some; the assay was immunoSEQ multiplex PCR. The data contain 130,000 to 150,000 clones, approximately 85% of them singletons. The CDR3 contains 13 residues. Germline V CDR1 and CDR2: ENHRY, SYGVKD. The J segment lost 2 bases and the V segment lost 9 bases, leaving 6 bases of the junction unmatched. This receptor was taken from a woman aged 55-75 years with COVID-19, enrolled during active disease. Sample: peripheral blood. This chain connects TRBV10-3 to TRBJ2-5; 7 bases are a match to TRBD1. This chain's CDR3 is CAITSTGQETQYF. The CDR3 DNA is TGTGCCATAACTTCGACAGGGCAAGAGACCCAGTACTTC.